The rows below give T cell receptor beta chains drawn from one sample of a study of CD8 T cells in Susac syndrome. TCRdb reanalysed the immunoSEQ multiplex PCR reads using MiXCR and keeps one entry per CDR3 protein. The profile shows about 190,000 distinct CDR3 sequences, around 95% of them singletons. Sample: CD8+ T cells from PBMCs. These receptor sequences come from a human donor with Susac syndrome. The CDR3 runs from the conserved cysteine through the conserved F or W. A D gene is named only where the DNA matches it firmly. Expanded clones get a size class; other rows say once, few or many, or leave the size out.

j_gene: TRBJ1-1; abundance: .; d_gene: .; v_gene: TRBV4-2; CDR3nt: TGTGCCAGCAGCCAGCTAGAGACAGGAACTAACACTGAAGCTTTCTTT; CDR3aa: CASSQLETGTNTEAFF
j_gene: TRBJ1-5; abundance: .; d_gene: TRBD1; v_gene: TRBV20-1; CDR3nt: TGCAGTGCGCCTACAGGGGGCCATCAGCCCCAGCATTTT; CDR3aa: CSAPTGGHQPQHF
j_gene: TRBJ2-7; abundance: once; d_gene: TRBD2; v_gene: TRBV10-2; CDR3nt: TGCGCCAGCAGTGAACGGGAGAGCGGGGCCTACGAGCAGTACTTC; CDR3aa: CASSERESGAYEQYF
j_gene: TRBJ1-1; abundance: .; d_gene: .; v_gene: TRBV27; CDR3nt: TGTGCCAGCAGTTCCCCATGGGGCACTGAAGCTTTCTTT; CDR3aa: CASSSPWGTEAFF
j_gene: TRBJ2-7; abundance: .; d_gene: TRBD1; v_gene: TRBV6-5; CDR3nt: TGTGCCAGCAGTTACGGGGCAGGGGGCGCTTCTGACGAGCAGTACTTC; CDR3aa: CASSYGAGGASDEQYF
j_gene: TRBJ1-1; abundance: .; d_gene: .; v_gene: TRBV12-3/TRBV12-4; CDR3nt: TGTGCCAGCAGCCAAGTGGCCAGGGGTACTGAAGCTTTCTTT; CDR3aa: CASSQVARGTEAFF
j_gene: TRBJ2-6; abundance: .; d_gene: .; v_gene: TRBV6-2/TRBV6-3; CDR3nt: TGTGCCAGCAGTTACTCTGGGGCCAACGTCCTGACTTTC; CDR3aa: CASSYSGANVLTF
j_gene: TRBJ1-5; abundance: .; d_gene: .; v_gene: TRBV20-1; CDR3nt: TGCAGTGCTAGGTCTGGGGATCAGCCCCAGCATTTT; CDR3aa: CSARSGDQPQHF
j_gene: TRBJ1-2; abundance: .; d_gene: .; v_gene: TRBV10-3; CDR3nt: TGTGCCATCAATCCCAGTGGAAGCTATGGCTACACCTTC; CDR3aa: CAINPSGSYGYTF
j_gene: TRBJ2-7; abundance: .; d_gene: TRBD1; v_gene: TRBV12-3/TRBV12-4; CDR3nt: TGTGCCAGCGGGGGACAGGGTTTAGACGAGCAGTACTTC; CDR3aa: CASGGQGLDEQYF
j_gene: TRBJ2-7; abundance: .; d_gene: TRBD2; v_gene: TRBV27; CDR3nt: TGTGCCAGCAGTCCTAGCGGGAGGGCCTACGAGCAGTACTTC; CDR3aa: CASSPSGRAYEQYF
j_gene: TRBJ2-2; abundance: .; d_gene: TRBD1; v_gene: TRBV11-2; CDR3nt: TGTGCCAGCACCCTGCAGGGGGCGAACACCGGGGAGCTGTTTTTT; CDR3aa: CASTLQGANTGELFF
j_gene: TRBJ1-2; abundance: .; d_gene: .; v_gene: TRBV20-1; CDR3nt: TGCAGTGCTAGATCGGGCAGCCGAAACGGCTACACCTTC; CDR3aa: CSARSGSRNGYTF
j_gene: TRBJ2-1; abundance: .; d_gene: TRBD2; v_gene: TRBV20-1; CDR3nt: TGCAGTGCGCGAGGGGGAGCGGGGGGGCATGAGCAGTTCTTC; CDR3aa: CSARGGAGGHEQFF
j_gene: TRBJ2-3; abundance: .; d_gene: TRBD2; v_gene: TRBV28; CDR3nt: TGTGCCAGCAGTCCGCGACTAGCGCAAACAGATACGCAGTATTTT; CDR3aa: CASSPRLAQTDTQYF
j_gene: TRBJ2-3; abundance: .; d_gene: .; v_gene: TRBV2; CDR3nt: TGTGCCAGCAGTGAAGCGGCAGGGAGCTCATTCACAGATACGCAGTATTTT; CDR3aa: CASSEAAGSSFTDTQYF
j_gene: TRBJ2-1; abundance: .; d_gene: TRBD2; v_gene: TRBV29-1; CDR3nt: TGCAGCGTCTTATGGACTAGGGGCAATGAGCAGTTCTTC; CDR3aa: CSVLWTRGNEQFF
j_gene: TRBJ2-3; abundance: .; d_gene: .; v_gene: TRBV5-4; CDR3nt: TGTGCCAGCAGCCCCTCCGGGGCAGTGTCAGATACGCAGTATTTT; CDR3aa: CASSPSGAVSDTQYF
j_gene: TRBJ1-2; abundance: .; d_gene: .; v_gene: TRBV5-6; CDR3nt: TGTGCCAGCAGCTTGGGGTCAGGTGTCAATGGCTACACCTTC; CDR3aa: CASSLGSGVNGYTF
j_gene: TRBJ1-5; abundance: .; d_gene: TRBD1; v_gene: TRBV19; CDR3nt: TGTGCCAGTAGTATCGACAGGGATAATCAGCCCCAGCATTTT; CDR3aa: CASSIDRDNQPQHF
j_gene: TRBJ1-1; abundance: .; d_gene: .; v_gene: TRBV4-2; CDR3nt: TGTGCCAGCACCCAGGGAGTAGGCAGGACTGAAGCTTTCTTT; CDR3aa: CASTQGVGRTEAFF
j_gene: TRBJ2-5; abundance: once; d_gene: TRBD1; v_gene: TRBV12-3/TRBV12-4; CDR3nt: TGTGCCAGCAGCCCGACAGGGCTTGGGGAGACCCAGTACTTC; CDR3aa: CASSPTGLGETQYF
j_gene: TRBJ2-7; abundance: .; d_gene: TRBD2; v_gene: TRBV27; CDR3nt: TGTGCCAGTCAGGGACTAGCGGGGGCCACCTACGAGCAGTACTTC; CDR3aa: CASQGLAGATYEQYF
j_gene: TRBJ2-3; abundance: .; d_gene: .; v_gene: TRBV12-3/TRBV12-4; CDR3nt: TGTGCCAGCAGTCAACCCGACCTGGGGGCAGATACGCAGTATTTT; CDR3aa: CASSQPDLGADTQYF
j_gene: TRBJ2-2; abundance: .; d_gene: .; v_gene: TRBV29-1; CDR3nt: TGCAGCGCGCAAGCGGAAGACAACACCGGGGAGCTGTTTTTT; CDR3aa: CSAQAEDNTGELFF
j_gene: TRBJ2-5; abundance: .; d_gene: TRBD1; v_gene: TRBV25-1; CDR3nt: TGTGCCAGCAGTGAATCTACAGGGGTGGGAGAGACCCAGTACTTC; CDR3aa: CASSESTGVGETQYF
j_gene: TRBJ1-1; abundance: .; d_gene: .; v_gene: TRBV9; CDR3nt: TGTGCCAGCAGCGTAGTAGGGCCGGAAGCTTTCTTT; CDR3aa: CASSVVGPEAFF
j_gene: TRBJ1-2; abundance: .; d_gene: .; v_gene: TRBV4-1; CDR3nt: TGCGCCAGCAGTCAAGATCCTAGGGGAGGCTATGGCTACACCTTC; CDR3aa: CASSQDPRGGYGYTF
j_gene: TRBJ2-1; abundance: .; d_gene: .; v_gene: TRBV2; CDR3nt: TGTGCCAGCAGTAACCAGGGCAATGAGCAGTTCTTC; CDR3aa: CASSNQGNEQFF
j_gene: TRBJ2-2; abundance: .; d_gene: .; v_gene: TRBV6-2/TRBV6-3; CDR3nt: TGTGCCAGCAGTCGGGGACTGGCTAACACCGGGGAGCTGTTTTTT; CDR3aa: CASSRGLANTGELFF
j_gene: TRBJ2-5; abundance: .; d_gene: .; v_gene: TRBV5-4; CDR3nt: TGTGCCAGCAGCCGGAAGACCATCGCCGGGCAAGAGACCCAGTACTTC; CDR3aa: CASSRKTIAGQETQYF
j_gene: TRBJ2-7; abundance: .; d_gene: .; v_gene: TRBV9; CDR3nt: TGTGCCAGCAGCCGGGACGGAAGAGTCCACGAGCAGTACTTC; CDR3aa: CASSRDGRVHEQYF
j_gene: TRBJ1-1; abundance: once; d_gene: TRBD1; v_gene: TRBV4-2; CDR3nt: TGTGCCAGCAGCCAAGTTCCGGGACGGGACAGGGTTCTGAACACTGAAGCTTTCTTT; CDR3aa: CASSQVPGRDRVLNTEAFF
j_gene: TRBJ2-1; abundance: .; d_gene: .; v_gene: TRBV5-6; CDR3nt: TGTGCCAGCAGTCGGGACACCTCTTTACCCTACAATGAGCAGTTCTTC; CDR3aa: CASSRDTSLPYNEQFF
j_gene: TRBJ2-3; abundance: .; d_gene: TRBD2; v_gene: TRBV5-8; CDR3nt: TGTGCCAGCAGCTCACTAGCGGGAGCAGATACGCAGTATTTT; CDR3aa: CASSSLAGADTQYF
j_gene: TRBJ1-2; abundance: .; d_gene: .; v_gene: TRBV30; CDR3nt: TGTGCCTGGACCGGGATCTACTATGGCTACACCTTC; CDR3aa: CAWTGIYYGYTF
j_gene: TRBJ1-5; abundance: .; d_gene: .; v_gene: TRBV4-1; CDR3nt: TGCGCCAGCAGCTTCGAGTACAATCAGCCCCAGCATTTT; CDR3aa: CASSFEYNQPQHF
j_gene: TRBJ1-5; abundance: .; d_gene: .; v_gene: TRBV9; CDR3nt: TGTGCCAGCAGCGTAGGGCCAGGGGATCAGCCCCAGCATTTT; CDR3aa: CASSVGPGDQPQHF
j_gene: TRBJ2-1; abundance: few; d_gene: .; v_gene: TRBV11-2; CDR3nt: TGTGCCAGCAGCTTCCGGGTGGAGCAGTTCTTC; CDR3aa: CASSFRVEQFF
j_gene: TRBJ2-7; abundance: .; d_gene: .; v_gene: TRBV30; CDR3nt: TGTGCCTGGAGTCTAGGGGCAGGGATTTCCTACGAGCAGTACTTC; CDR3aa: CAWSLGAGISYEQYF
j_gene: TRBJ1-3; abundance: .; d_gene: .; v_gene: TRBV29-1; CDR3nt: TGCAGCGTGACGGGACCCCTCTCTGGAAACACCATATATTTT; CDR3aa: CSVTGPLSGNTIYF
j_gene: TRBJ2-5; abundance: .; d_gene: .; v_gene: TRBV20-1; CDR3nt: TGCAGTGCCAGGCAGGGGGGGGAGACCCAGTACTTC; CDR3aa: CSARQGGETQYF
j_gene: TRBJ1-1; abundance: .; d_gene: .; v_gene: TRBV6-5; CDR3nt: TGTGCCAGCAGTTACGGAGGGAAGAACACTGAAGCTTTCTTT; CDR3aa: CASSYGGKNTEAFF
j_gene: TRBJ1-1; abundance: .; d_gene: .; v_gene: TRBV20-1; CDR3nt: TGCAGTGCTAGAGAGGGAATCGGGATTGAAGCTTTCTTT; CDR3aa: CSAREGIGIEAFF
j_gene: TRBJ1-2; abundance: .; d_gene: TRBD1; v_gene: TRBV6-6; CDR3nt: TGTGCCAGTGAGGATTCCGGGACAGGATATGGCTACACCTTC; CDR3aa: CASEDSGTGYGYTF
j_gene: TRBJ1-1; abundance: .; d_gene: .; v_gene: TRBV18; CDR3nt: TGTGCCAGCTCACCACCCACAATGAACACTGAAGCTTTCTTT; CDR3aa: CASSPPTMNTEAFF
j_gene: TRBJ2-7; abundance: .; d_gene: .; v_gene: TRBV4-1; CDR3nt: TGCGCCAGCAGCCAACCACAGGGCTACGAGCAGTACTTC; CDR3aa: CASSQPQGYEQYF